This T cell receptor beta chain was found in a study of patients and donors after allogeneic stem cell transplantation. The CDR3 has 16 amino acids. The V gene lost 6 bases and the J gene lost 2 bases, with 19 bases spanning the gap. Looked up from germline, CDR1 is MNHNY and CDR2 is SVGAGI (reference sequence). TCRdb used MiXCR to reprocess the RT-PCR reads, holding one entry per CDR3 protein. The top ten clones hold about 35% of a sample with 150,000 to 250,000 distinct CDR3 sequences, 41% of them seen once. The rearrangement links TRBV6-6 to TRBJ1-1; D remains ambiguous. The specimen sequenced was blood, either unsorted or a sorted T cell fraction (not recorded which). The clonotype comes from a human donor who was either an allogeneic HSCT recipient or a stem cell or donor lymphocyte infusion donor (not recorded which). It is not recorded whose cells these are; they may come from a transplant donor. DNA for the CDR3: TGTGCCAGCAGCTGGCCCCCGGACGAAGGCAACACTGAAGCTTTCTTT. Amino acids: CASSWPPDEGNTEAFF.